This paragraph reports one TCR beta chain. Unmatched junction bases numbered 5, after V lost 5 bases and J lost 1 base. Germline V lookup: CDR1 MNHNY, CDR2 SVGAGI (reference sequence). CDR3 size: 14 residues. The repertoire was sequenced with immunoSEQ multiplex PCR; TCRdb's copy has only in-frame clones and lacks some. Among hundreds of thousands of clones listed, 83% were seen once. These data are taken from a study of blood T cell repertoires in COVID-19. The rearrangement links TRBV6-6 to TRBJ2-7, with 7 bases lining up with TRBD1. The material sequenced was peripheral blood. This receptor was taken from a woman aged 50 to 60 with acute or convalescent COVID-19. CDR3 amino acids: CASSPGTESYEQYF. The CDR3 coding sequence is TGTGCCAGCAGTCCCGGGACAGAATCCTACGAGCAGTACTTC.